One sample yielded the 25 T cell receptor beta chains listed below, sequenced in a study of PD-1 blockade in mismatch repair-deficient tumors. Profiling relied on immunoSEQ multiplex PCR, and the TCRdb table lists in-frame clones only, not all of them. The table lists some 110,000 clones, about 83% of them singletons. Material: peripheral blood, obtained roughly 13 months after starting pembrolizumab. The receptors were sampled from an adult with mismatch repair-deficient cancer.

CDR3 sequence reads: CASSKDRVFAGELFF. CDR3 sequence (DNA): TGTGCCAGCAGCAAAGACAGGGTTTTCGCCGGGGAGCTGTTTTTT. The gene calls are TRBV21-1 and TRBJ2-2; the D segment call TRBD1 is taken from the table without a DNA check. TRBV21-1 corresponds to a pseudogene. The CDR3 totals 15 residues.

This clone turned up a few times. The chain has TRBV5-6 and TRBJ1-2; TRBD1 agrees at 9 bases. After removal of 4 bases from V and 1 base from J, the junction contained 2 bases not matched to a gene. CDR1 is SGHDT, CDR2 YYEEEE, per germline. This CDR3 is 14 amino acids long. This CDR3 is CASSLGQGNYGYTF. The CDR3 nucleotides read TGTGCCAGCAGCCTGGGACAGGGTAACTATGGCTACACCTTC.

J is TRBJ2-7 and V is TRBV27; 9 nucleotides align to TRBD1. CDR1 is MNHEY and CDR2 is SMNVEV in the germline V gene (reference sequence). This CDR3 is 15 amino acids long. Losses at the gene ends were 5 bases for V and 4 bases for J; bases not matched to a gene: 9. The CDR3 loop is CASSEGGTGWYEQYF. The CDR3 DNA is TGTGCCAGCAGTGAAGGAGGGACAGGGTGGTACGAGCAGTACTTC.

The chain carries TRBV19 and TRBJ2-5, with 8 bases that match TRBD2. Germline assignment: CDR1 LNHDA and CDR2 SQIVND (reference sequence). J gave up 3 bases and V 3 bases, and 15 bases lay outside the gene matches. The CDR3 consists of 18 residues. The CDR3 DNA reads TGTGCCAGTAGTATGGGGGGTGTGGTCAGCGGGAGTAAAGAGACCCAGTACTTC. Translating gives CASSMGGVVSGSKETQYF.

The rearrangement links TRBV7-9 to TRBJ1-2; 9 bases align to TRBD1. CDR1 and CDR2 from the germline V gene are SEHNR and FQNEAQ (reference sequence). V lost 6 bases and J lost 6; bases outside the gene matches: 5. The CDR3 covers 13 residues. CDR3 nucleotide sequence: TGTGCCAGCAGTGGGGACAGGGTGCATGGCTACACCTTC. Residues: CASSGDRVHGYTF. The complete variable domain, with remaining parts taken from reference TRBV7-9 and TRBJ1-2, reads DTGVSQNPRHKITKRGQNVTFRCDPISEHNRLYWYRQTLGQGPEFLTYFQNEAQLEKSRLLSDRFSAERPKGSFSTLEIQRTEQGDSAMYLCASSGDRVHGYTFGSGTRLTVV.

The chain employs TRBV18 and TRBJ1-1, with 10 bases identical to TRBD1. CDR3 length: 14 amino acids. The ends lost 4 bases at V and 1 base at J; junction bases unmatched: 0. CDR1 is KGHSH, CDR2 LQKENI, per germline. CDR3 sequence (DNA): TGTGCCAGCTCACGGGACAGGGGGAACACTGAAGCTTTCTTT. Translation: CASSRDRGNTEAFF.

V is TRBV9 and J is TRBJ2-7; D is unclear. Germline CDR1 SGDLS, CDR2 YYNGEE. V was pared by 3 bases and J by 3 bases, with 4 bases between. The CDR3 has 11 amino acids. CDR3 in amino acids: CASSAGYEQYF. CDR3 bases: TGTGCCAGCAGCGCGGGCTACGAGCAGTACTTC.

The rearrangement links TRBV7-6 to TRBJ2-1, with TRBD2 matching 11 bases. V dropped 5 bases and J dropped 4; count of bases not matched to a gene: 4. The CDR3 is made up of 15 amino acids. Germline V gives CDR1 SGHVS, CDR2 FNYEAQ. The CDR3, as DNA: TGTGCCAGCAGCGAACTAGCGGGAGAGTACAATGAGCAGTTCTTC. This codes for CASSELAGEYNEQFF.

The genes are TRBV5-4 and TRBJ2-6; TRBD2 agrees at 9 bases. Per the germline V gene, CDR1 is SGHNT and CDR2 is YYREEE (reference sequence). J gave up 2 bases and V 4 bases, and 7 bases lay outside the gene matches. The CDR3 is 17 residues long. The CDR3 reads CASSPGTSSTGANVLTF. The CDR3, as DNA: TGTGCCAGCAGCCCCGGGACTAGCTCCACTGGGGCCAACGTCCTGACTTTC.

The chain links TRBV18 to TRBJ1-2; D is perhaps TRBD1 (5 bases). CDR3 length: 13 amino acids. Between the trimmed V and J ends, which lost 1 base and 6 bases, there was a span of 9 bases. Germline V gene data show CDR1 as KGHSH and CDR2 as LQKENI. The CDR3 nucleotides are TGTGCCAGCTCACCACGGCAGGGAGATGGCTACACCTTC. It encodes CASSPRQGDGYTF.

In this sample, this clone turned up once. This chain joins TRBV29-1 and TRBJ1-5; the D gene is possibly TRBD1 (6 bases). The CDR3 totals 14 residues. The V end lost 6 bases, the J end lost 3 bases, and 15 bases lay between the germline ends. Germline V lookup: CDR1 SQVTM, CDR2 ANQGSEA. CDR3 DNA sequence: TGCAGCGTAGCCTTCGACAGGAACAATCAGCCCCAGCATTTT. As protein: CSVAFDRNNQPQHF.

This clone has only a few counts. The rearrangement joins TRBV11-2 to TRBJ2-2; D ambiguous. The CDR3 is 16 amino acids. The germline gives CDR1 SGHAT, CDR2 FQNNGV. Trimming took 1 base from V and 1 from J, leaving 10 bases between them. This CDR3 is CASSLVFSVNTGELFF. The CDR3 bases are TGTGCCAGCAGCTTAGTTTTCAGTGTGAACACCGGGGAGCTGTTTTTT. The whole variable domain, remainder taken from reference TRBV11-2 and TRBJ2-2, is EAGVAQSPRYKIIEKRQSVAFWCNPISGHATLYWYQQILGQGPKLLIQFQNNGVVDDSQLPKDRFSAERLKGVDSTLKIQPAKLEDSAVYLCASSLVFSVNTGELFFGEGSRLTVL.

The chain is built from TRBV19 and TRBJ2-6, with 11 nucleotides matching TRBD2. Trimming at V came to 5 bases and at J to 0 bases, leaving 9 bases not matched to a gene. CDR1 and CDR2 from the germline V gene are LNHDA and SQIVND (reference sequence). This CDR3 spans 19 amino acids. The CDR3 DNA reads as TGTGCCAGTAGTTGGGGCCTAGCGGGAGGCTCCTCTGGGGCCAACGTCCTGACTTTC. This translates into CASSWGLAGGSSGANVLTF.

The chain has TRBV7-9 and TRBJ2-1; 15 bases are a match to TRBD2. The CDR3 totals 18 residues. Germline V CDR1 and CDR2: SEHNR, FQNEAQ (reference sequence). Trimming at V came to 4 bases and at J to 6 bases, leaving 10 bases not matched to a gene. The CDR3 sequence is CASSSGLAGGPATNEQFF. The CDR3 DNA reads as TGTGCCAGCAGCTCCGGACTAGCGGGAGGGCCAGCTACCAATGAGCAGTTCTTC. The full variable domain, in which reference TRBV7-9 and TRBJ2-1 provide the parts outside the CDR3, is DTGVSQNPRHKITKRGQNVTFRCDPISEHNRLYWYRQTLGQGPEFLTYFQNEAQLEKSRLLSDRFSAERPKGSFSTLEIQRTEQGDSAMYLCASSSGLAGGPATNEQFFGPGTRLTVL.

The genes are TRBV10-3 and TRBJ2-1, with 14 bases identical to TRBD2. Trimming cost V 7 bases and J 5 bases; bases outside gene matches: 7. The germline CDR1 and CDR2 sequences are ENHRY and SYGVKD. This CDR3 is built from 16 residues. The CDR3 sequence: CAITGTSGRSNNEQFF. DNA of the CDR3: TGTGCCATCACCGGGACTAGCGGGAGATCCAACAATGAGCAGTTCTTC.

The chain is built from TRBV4-2 and TRBJ1-4; D possibly corresponds to TRBD1 (6 bases). Trimming took off 1 base at V and 7 bases at J, with 10 bases between the two ends. Germline assignment: CDR1 LGHNA and CDR2 YNFKEQ. The CDR3 has 14 residues. The CDR3 region is CASSQGQGIEKLFF. In nucleotides, the CDR3 is TGTGCCAGCAGCCAAGGTCAGGGGATTGAAAAACTGTTTTTT.

This clone was recorded many times. CDR3 sequence: CAWSEGNNQPQHF. DNA for the CDR3: TGTGCCTGGAGTGAGGGAAACAATCAGCCCCAGCATTTT. The rearrangement links TRBV30 to TRBJ1-5, with unresolved D. Trimming removed 1 base from V and 3 bases from J, with 7 bases in between. CDR1 is GTSNPN, CDR2 SVGIG, per germline (reference sequence). The CDR3 has 13 residues.

The chain recombines TRBV6-6 with TRBJ2-7, with D tentatively TRBD2 (6 bases). The ends were cut back, 2 bases at V and 0 bases at J, with 11 bases in the middle. The germline gives CDR1 MNHNY, CDR2 SVGAGI (reference sequence). The CDR3 contains 15 residues. DNA for the CDR3: TGTGCCAGCAGTTACGAGGCGGGGAGCTCCTACGAGCAGTACTTC. Its protein product is CASSYEAGSSYEQYF.

This sequence joins TRBV19 and TRBJ2-6, with a tentative D call TRBD1 (6 bases). The CDR3 consists of 16 residues. The germline CDR1 and CDR2 sequences are LNHDA and SQIVND (reference sequence). Trimming took 5 bases from V and 3 from J, leaving 14 bases between them. The CDR3 coding sequence is TGTGCCAGTAGTGCAGACAGGCAAGGTGGGGCCAACGTCCTGACTTTC. This codes for CASSADRQGGANVLTF.

This clone was counted a single time. The gene calls are TRBV5-1 and TRBJ2-1, with D maybe TRBD2 (5 bases). The V gene lost 6 bases and the J gene lost 2 bases, with 15 bases spanning the gap. The CDR3 runs 15 residues. Per the germline V gene, CDR1 is SGHRS and CDR2 is YFSETQ. CDR3 sequence (DNA): TGCGCCAGCACCTTAGGAGAACTAGCCTACAATGAGCAGTTCTTC. Its protein product is CASTLGELAYNEQFF.

This rearrangement joins TRBV6-6 to TRBJ1-2; D is undetermined. The CDR3 runs 13 residues. From germline, CDR1 is MNHNY and CDR2 SVGAGI (reference sequence). Trimming removed 4 bases at V and 8 bases at J, with 14 bases between. CDR3 nucleotide sequence: TGTGCCAGCAGTTTAGCCCACGGAGGAGGCTACACCTTC. Translation: CASSLAHGGGYTF.

The chain recombines TRBV5-6 with TRBJ2-6; D gene ambiguous. CDR3 size: 16 residues. Trimming took off 1 base at V and 0 bases at J, with 8 bases between the two ends. Germline CDR1 SGHDT, CDR2 YYEEEE. CDR3 sequence: CASSLQTGSGANVLTF. The CDR3 DNA reads as TGTGCCAGCAGCTTGCAAACGGGCTCTGGGGCCAACGTCCTGACTTTC.

The rearrangement joins TRBV7-8 to TRBJ2-7, with D unresolved. Trimming removed 5 bases from V and 4 bases from J, with 12 bases in between. This CDR3 region has 13 residues. The germline gives CDR1 SGHVS, CDR2 FQNEAQ. The CDR3 DNA sequence: TGTGCCAGCAGCCGACCGGGCGGTTACGAGCAGTACTTC. This encodes CASSRPGGYEQYF. The variable domain in full, with the rest retrieved from reference TRBV7-8 and TRBJ2-7, is GAGVSQSPRYKVAKRGQDVALRCDPISGHVSLFWYQQALGQGPEFLTYFQNEAQLDKSGLPSDRFFAERPEGSVSTLKIQRTQQEDSAVYLCASSRPGGYEQYFGPGTRLTVT.

This sequence joins TRBV6-6 and TRBJ2-2; D uncertain. The germline V gene encodes CDR1 MNHNY and CDR2 SVGAGI (reference sequence). The CDR3 runs 14 residues. The V gene lost 8 bases and the J gene lost 0 bases, with 10 bases spanning the gap. The CDR3 sequence is CASLKPPNTGELFF. In DNA, the CDR3 is TGTGCCAGCCTAAAGCCGCCGAACACCGGGGAGCTGTTTTTT.

The V and J genes are TRBV5-4 and TRBJ2-7, with D possibly TRBD1 on 8 matching bases. Deletions cut 3 bases from V and 4 bases from J, with 17 bases between. Germline CDR1 reads SGHNT; CDR2 reads YYREEE (reference sequence). CDR3 length: 15 residues. The CDR3 nucleotides read TGTGCCAGCAGCTCGAGAGACAGGGGAGGGTACGAGCAGTACTTC. Translation gives CASSSRDRGGYEQYF.